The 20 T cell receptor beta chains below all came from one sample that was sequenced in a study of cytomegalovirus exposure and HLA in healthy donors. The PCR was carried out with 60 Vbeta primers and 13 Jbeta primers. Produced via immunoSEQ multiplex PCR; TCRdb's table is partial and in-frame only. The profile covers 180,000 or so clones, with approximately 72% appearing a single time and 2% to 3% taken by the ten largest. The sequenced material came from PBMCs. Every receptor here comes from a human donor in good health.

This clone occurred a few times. For the CDR3, the DNA is TGTGCCAGCAGTGCGGTTTCGAATCAGCCCCAGCATTTT. This gives the protein CASSAVSNQPQHF. The genes are TRBV2 and TRBJ1-5; D call uncertain. This CDR3 has 13 amino acids. V was cut by 4 bases and J by 4 bases, with 8 bases left in between. Germline CDR1 reads SNHLY; CDR2 reads FYNNEI.

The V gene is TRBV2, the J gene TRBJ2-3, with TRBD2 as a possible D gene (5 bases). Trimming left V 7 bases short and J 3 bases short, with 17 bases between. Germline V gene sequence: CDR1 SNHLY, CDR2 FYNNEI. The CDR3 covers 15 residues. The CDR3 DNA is TGTGCCAGCAAGACGCCGGGGAAAAATACAGATACGCAGTATTTT. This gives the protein CASKTPGKNTDTQYF.

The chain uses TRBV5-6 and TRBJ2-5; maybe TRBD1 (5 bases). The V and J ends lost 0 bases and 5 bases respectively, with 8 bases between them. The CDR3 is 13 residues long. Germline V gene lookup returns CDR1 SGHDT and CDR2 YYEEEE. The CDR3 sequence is CASSLGQRETQYF. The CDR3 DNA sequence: TGTGCCAGCAGCTTGGGACAGAGGGAGACCCAGTACTTC. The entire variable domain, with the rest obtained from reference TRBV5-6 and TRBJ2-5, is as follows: DAGVTQSPTHLIKTRGQQVTLRCSPKSGHDTVSWYQQALGQGPQFIFQYYEEEERQRGNFPDRFSGHQFPNYSSELNVNALLLGDSALYLCASSLGQRETQYFGPGTRLLVL.

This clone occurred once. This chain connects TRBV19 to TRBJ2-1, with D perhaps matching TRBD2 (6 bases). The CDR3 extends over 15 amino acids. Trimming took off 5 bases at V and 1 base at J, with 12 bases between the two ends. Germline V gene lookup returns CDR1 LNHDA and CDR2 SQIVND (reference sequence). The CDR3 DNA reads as TGTGCCAGTAGTGTTGGGCGGGGTTCCTACAATGAGCAGTTCTTC. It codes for CASSVGRGSYNEQFF.

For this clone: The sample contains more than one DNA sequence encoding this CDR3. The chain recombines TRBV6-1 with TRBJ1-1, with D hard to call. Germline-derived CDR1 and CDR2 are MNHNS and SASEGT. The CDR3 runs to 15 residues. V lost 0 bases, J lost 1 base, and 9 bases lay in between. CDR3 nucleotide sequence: TGTGCCAGCAGTGAAGCTCACGCGAAGAACACTGAAGCTTTCTTT. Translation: CASSEAHAKNTEAFF.

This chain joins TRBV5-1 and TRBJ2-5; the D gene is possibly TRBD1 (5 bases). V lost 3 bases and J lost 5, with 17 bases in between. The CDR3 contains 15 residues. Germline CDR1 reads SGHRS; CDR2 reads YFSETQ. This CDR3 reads CASSSQGQGYETQYF. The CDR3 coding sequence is TGCGCCAGCAGCTCTCAAGGACAAGGCTATGAGACCCAGTACTTC.

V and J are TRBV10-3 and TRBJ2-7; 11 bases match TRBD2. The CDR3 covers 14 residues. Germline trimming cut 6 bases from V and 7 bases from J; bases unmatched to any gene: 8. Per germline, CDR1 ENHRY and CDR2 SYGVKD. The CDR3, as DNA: TGTGCCATCAGATTAGCGGGGGGGGGAGGAGAGCAGTACTTC. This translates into CAIRLAGGGGEQYF.

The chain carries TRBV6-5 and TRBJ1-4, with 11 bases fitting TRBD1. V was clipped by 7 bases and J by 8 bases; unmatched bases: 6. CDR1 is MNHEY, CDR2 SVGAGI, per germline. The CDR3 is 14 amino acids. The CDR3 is CASTTGQGAEKLFF. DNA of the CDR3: TGTGCCAGCACCACCGGACAGGGGGCAGAAAAACTGTTTTTT.

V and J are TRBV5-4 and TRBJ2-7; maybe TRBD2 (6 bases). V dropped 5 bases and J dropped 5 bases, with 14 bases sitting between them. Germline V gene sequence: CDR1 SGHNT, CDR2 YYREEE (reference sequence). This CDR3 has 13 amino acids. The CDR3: CASRLGGEDEQYF. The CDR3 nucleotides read TGTGCCAGCAGGTTAGGAGGGGAAGACGAGCAGTACTTC.

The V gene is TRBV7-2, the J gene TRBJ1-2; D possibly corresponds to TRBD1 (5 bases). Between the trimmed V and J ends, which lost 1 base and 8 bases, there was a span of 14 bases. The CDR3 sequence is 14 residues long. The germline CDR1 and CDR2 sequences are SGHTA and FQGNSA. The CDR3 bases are TGTGCCAGCAGCTTAGGGGAAGGGCGGGGCGGCTACACCTTC. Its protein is CASSLGEGRGGYTF.

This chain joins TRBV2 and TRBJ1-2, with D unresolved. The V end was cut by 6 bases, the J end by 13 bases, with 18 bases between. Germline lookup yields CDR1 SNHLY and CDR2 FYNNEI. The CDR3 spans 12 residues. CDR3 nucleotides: TGTGCCAGCAGCGGAGATGAGGGAAGGCGCACCTTC. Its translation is CASSGDEGRRTF.

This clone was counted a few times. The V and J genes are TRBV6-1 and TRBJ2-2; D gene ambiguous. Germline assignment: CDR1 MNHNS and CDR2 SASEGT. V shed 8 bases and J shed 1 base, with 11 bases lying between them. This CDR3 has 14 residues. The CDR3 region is CASFPSLNTGELFF. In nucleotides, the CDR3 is TGTGCCAGCTTCCCTTCTTTGAACACCGGGGAGCTGTTTTTT.

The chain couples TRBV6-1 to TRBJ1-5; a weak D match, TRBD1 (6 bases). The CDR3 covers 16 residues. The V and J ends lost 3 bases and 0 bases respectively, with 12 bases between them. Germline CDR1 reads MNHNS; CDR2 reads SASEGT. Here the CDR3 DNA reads TGTGCCAGCAGTGAGCACAGGGCCTCTAGCAATCAGCCCCAGCATTTT. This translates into CASSEHRASSNQPQHF.

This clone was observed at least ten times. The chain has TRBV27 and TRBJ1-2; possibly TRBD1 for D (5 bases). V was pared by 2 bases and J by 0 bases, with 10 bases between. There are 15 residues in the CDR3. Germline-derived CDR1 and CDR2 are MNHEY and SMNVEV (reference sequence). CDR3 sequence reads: CASSLMGGSNYGYTF. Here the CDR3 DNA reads TGTGCCAGCAGTTTAATGGGGGGTTCTAACTATGGCTACACCTTC.

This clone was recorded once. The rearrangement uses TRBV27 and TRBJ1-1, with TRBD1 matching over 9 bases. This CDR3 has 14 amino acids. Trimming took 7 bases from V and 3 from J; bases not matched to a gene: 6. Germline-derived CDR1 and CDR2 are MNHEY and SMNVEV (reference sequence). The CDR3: CASNRQGGDTEAFF. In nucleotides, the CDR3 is TGTGCCAGCAACCGACAGGGGGGGGACACTGAAGCTTTCTTT.

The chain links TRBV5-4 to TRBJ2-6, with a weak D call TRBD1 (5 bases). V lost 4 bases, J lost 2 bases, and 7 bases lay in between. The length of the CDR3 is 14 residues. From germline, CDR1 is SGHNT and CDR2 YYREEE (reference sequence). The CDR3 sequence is CASSVDTGANVLTF. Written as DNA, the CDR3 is TGTGCCAGCAGCGTGGACACTGGGGCCAACGTCCTGACTTTC.

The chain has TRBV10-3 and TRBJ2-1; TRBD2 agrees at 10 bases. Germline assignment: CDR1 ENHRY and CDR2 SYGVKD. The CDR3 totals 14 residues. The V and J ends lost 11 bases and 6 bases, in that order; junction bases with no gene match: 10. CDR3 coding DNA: TGTGCCTCAGCTAGCGGGGGAGGGGGCAATGAGCAGTTCTTC. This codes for CASASGGGGNEQFF.

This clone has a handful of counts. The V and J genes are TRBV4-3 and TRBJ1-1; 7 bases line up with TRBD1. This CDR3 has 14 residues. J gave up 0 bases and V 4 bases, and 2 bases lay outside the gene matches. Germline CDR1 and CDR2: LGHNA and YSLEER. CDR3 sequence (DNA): TGCGCCAGCAGCCGAGACAGGGTGAACACTGAAGCTTTCTTT. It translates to CASSRDRVNTEAFF.

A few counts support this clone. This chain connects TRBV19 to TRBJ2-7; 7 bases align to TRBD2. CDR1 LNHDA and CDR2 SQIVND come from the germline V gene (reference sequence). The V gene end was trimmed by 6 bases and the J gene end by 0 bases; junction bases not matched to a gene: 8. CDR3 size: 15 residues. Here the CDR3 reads CASSFSGGSSYEQYF. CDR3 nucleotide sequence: TGTGCCAGTAGCTTCTCCGGGGGGAGCTCCTACGAGCAGTACTTC. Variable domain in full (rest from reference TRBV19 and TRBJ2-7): DGGITQSPKYLFRKEGQNVTLSCEQNLNHDAMYWYRQDPGQGLRLIYYSQIVNDFQKGDIAEGYSVSREKKESFPLTVTSAQKNPTAFYLCASSFSGGSSYEQYFGPGTRLTVT.

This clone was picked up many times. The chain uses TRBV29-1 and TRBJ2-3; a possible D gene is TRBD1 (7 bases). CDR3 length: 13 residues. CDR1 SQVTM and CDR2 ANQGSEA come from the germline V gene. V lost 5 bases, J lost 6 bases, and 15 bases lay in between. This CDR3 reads CSVTGDRGDTQYF. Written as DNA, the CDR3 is TGCAGCGTTACAGGGGACCGGGGGGATACGCAGTATTTT.